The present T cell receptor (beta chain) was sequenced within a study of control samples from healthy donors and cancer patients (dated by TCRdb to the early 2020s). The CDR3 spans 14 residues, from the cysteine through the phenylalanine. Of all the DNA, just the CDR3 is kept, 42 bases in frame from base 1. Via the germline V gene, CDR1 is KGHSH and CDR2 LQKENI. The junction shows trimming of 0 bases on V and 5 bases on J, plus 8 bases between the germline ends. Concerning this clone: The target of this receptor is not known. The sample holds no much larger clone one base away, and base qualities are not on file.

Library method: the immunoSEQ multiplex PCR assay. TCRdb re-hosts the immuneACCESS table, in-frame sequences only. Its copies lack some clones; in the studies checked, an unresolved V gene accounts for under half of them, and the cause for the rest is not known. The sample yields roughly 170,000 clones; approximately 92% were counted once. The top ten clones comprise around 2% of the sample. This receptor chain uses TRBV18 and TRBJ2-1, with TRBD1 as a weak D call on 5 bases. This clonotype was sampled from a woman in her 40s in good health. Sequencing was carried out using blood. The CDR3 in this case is CASSPPDRNNEQFF. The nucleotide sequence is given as TGTGCCAGCTCACCACCCGACAGAAACAATGAGCAGTTCTTC.